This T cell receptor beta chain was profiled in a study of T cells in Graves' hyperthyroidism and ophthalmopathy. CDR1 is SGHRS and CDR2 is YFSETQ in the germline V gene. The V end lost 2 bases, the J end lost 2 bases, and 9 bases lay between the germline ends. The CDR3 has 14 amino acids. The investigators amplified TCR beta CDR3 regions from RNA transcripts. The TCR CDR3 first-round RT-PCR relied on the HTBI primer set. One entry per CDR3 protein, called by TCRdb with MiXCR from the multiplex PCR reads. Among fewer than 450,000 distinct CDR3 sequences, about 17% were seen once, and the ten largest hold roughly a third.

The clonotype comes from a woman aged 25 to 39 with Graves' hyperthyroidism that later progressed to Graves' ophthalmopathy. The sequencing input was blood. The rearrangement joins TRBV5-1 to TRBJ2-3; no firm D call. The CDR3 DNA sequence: TGCGCCAGCAGCTTCCGGACCTACACAGATACGCAGTATTTT. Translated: CASSFRTYTDTQYF.